One sample yielded the 8 T cell receptor beta chains listed below, sequenced in a study of blood T cell repertoires in COVID-19. The assay was immunoSEQ multiplex PCR, and TCRdb's table has in-frame clones only and misses some. The sample includes around 270,000 clones, approximately 84% of them seen just once. Material: peripheral blood. These receptors all come from a person aged 70 to 85 with COVID-19, enrolled during active disease.

The V gene is TRBV27, the J gene TRBJ2-1; D may be TRBD2 (5 bases). CDR1 and CDR2 from the germline V gene are MNHEY and SMNVEV (reference sequence). With 6 bases removed from V and 5 bases from J, the gap between germline ends came to 17 bases. The CDR3 has 15 amino acids. The CDR3 DNA follows: TGTGCCAGCAGATCCCGGGATCCAAGGAACAATGAGCAGTTCTTC. Protein sequence: CASRSRDPRNNEQFF.

The V and J genes are TRBV28 and TRBJ2-3, with 13 bases identical to TRBD2. This CDR3 is built from 15 residues. Germline V gene sequence: CDR1 MDHEN, CDR2 SYDVKM. Trimming at V came to 3 bases and at J to 9 bases, leaving 6 bases not matched to a gene. CDR3 protein: CASSFYGTSGITQYF. The CDR3 region has the DNA TGTGCCAGCAGTTTCTATGGGACTAGCGGGATAACGCAGTATTTT.

The chain has TRBV6-5 and TRBJ2-5, with 8 bases aligning to TRBD2. Losses at the gene ends were 4 bases for V and 5 bases for J; bases not matched to a gene: 9. This CDR3 has 15 residues. Germline V lookup: CDR1 MNHEY, CDR2 SVGAGI. As DNA, the CDR3 is TGTGCCAGCAGTTTGGACGGGGGGGCGAAGGAGACCCAGTACTTC. Protein: CASSLDGGAKETQYF.

The gene calls are TRBV6-5 and TRBJ1-4; tentatively, D is TRBD1 (5 bases). This CDR3 has 15 residues. Trimming took off 6 bases at V and 8 bases at J, with 19 bases between the two ends. Germline V gives CDR1 MNHEY, CDR2 SVGAGI. CDR3 sequence: CASSYTSGLGEKLFF. DNA of the CDR3: TGTGCCAGCAGCTACACTTCAGGGCTCGGGGAAAAACTGTTTTTT.

The sample holds a few counts of this clone. The V gene is TRBV7-9, the J gene TRBJ2-1; D perhaps matches TRBD2 (5 bases). The length of the CDR3 is 12 residues. Germline assignment: CDR1 SEHNR and CDR2 FQNEAQ (reference sequence). V lost 3 bases and J 9 bases, leaving 9 bases between the germline ends. CDR3 sequence (DNA): TGTGCCAGCAGCTTCAGCGGTCTTGAGCAGTTCTTC. Amino acids: CASSFSGLEQFF.

The chain recombines TRBV10-3 with TRBJ1-4; tentative D call: TRBD1 (5 bases). The germline gives CDR1 ENHRY, CDR2 SYGVKD. V lost 0 bases to trimming and J lost 8 bases, with 19 bases between them. CDR3 length: 17 residues. CDR3 sequence reads: CAISESYLGGGAEKLFF. CDR3 coding DNA: TGTGCCATCAGTGAGTCCTACCTCGGAGGCGGGGCGGAAAAACTGTTTTTT.

There are a few counts of this clone. The chain uses TRBV7-6 and TRBJ2-2; D is perhaps TRBD1 (6 bases). V lost 4 bases and J lost 0, with 9 bases in between. The CDR3 length is 15 residues. Per germline, CDR1 SGHVS and CDR2 FNYEAQ. The CDR3 DNA reads TGTGCCAGCAGCTGGGGGCTCGCGAACACCGGGGAGCTGTTTTTT. Amino acid sequence: CASSWGLANTGELFF. The full variable domain, rest sourced from reference TRBV7-6 and TRBJ2-2, is GAGVSQSPRYKVTKRGQDVALRCDPISGHVSLYWYRQALGQGPEFLTYFNYEAQQDKSGLPNDRFSAERPEGSISTLTIQRTEQRDSAMYRCASSWGLANTGELFFGEGSRLTVL.

The chain joins TRBV5-4 to TRBJ2-1, with 10 nucleotides matching TRBD2. The J segment lost 15 bases and the V segment lost 0 bases, leaving 9 bases of the junction unmatched. The germline gives CDR1 SGHNT, CDR2 YYREEE (reference sequence). This CDR3 contains 14 residues. DNA of the CDR3: TGTGCCAGCAGCTTGGTTGGCACTAGCGGGGTTGGGTTCTTC. Encoded protein: CASSLVGTSGVGFF.